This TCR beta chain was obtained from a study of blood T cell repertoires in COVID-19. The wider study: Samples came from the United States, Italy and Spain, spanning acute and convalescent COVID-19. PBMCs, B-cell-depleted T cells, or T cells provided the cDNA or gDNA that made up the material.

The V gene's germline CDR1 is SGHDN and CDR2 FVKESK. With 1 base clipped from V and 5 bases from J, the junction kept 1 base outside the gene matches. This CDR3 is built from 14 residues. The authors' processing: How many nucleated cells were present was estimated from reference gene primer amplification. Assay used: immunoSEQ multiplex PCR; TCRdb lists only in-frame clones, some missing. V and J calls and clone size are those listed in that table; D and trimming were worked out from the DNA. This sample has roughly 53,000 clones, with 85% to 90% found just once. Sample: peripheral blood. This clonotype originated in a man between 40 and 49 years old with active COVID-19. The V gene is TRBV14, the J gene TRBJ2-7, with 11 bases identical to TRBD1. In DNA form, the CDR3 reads TGTGCCAGCAGCCAAGGGACAGGGGGCCACGAGCAGTACTTC. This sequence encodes CASSQGTGGHEQYF.